The clone carrying this TCR beta chain was counted at least ten times. V was shortened by 3 bases and J by 2 bases, with 14 bases between the two germline ends. This CDR3 has 16 amino acids. Germline V gene sequence: CDR1 LGHNA, CDR2 YNFKEQ. This record comes from a study of metastatic and nonmetastatic thyroid tumors. TCRdb reprocessed the PCR reads using MiXCR. Among over 25,000 clones listed, roughly 17% were seen once. Thyroid surgery was performed in patients who had received no treatment beforehand. Sequencing used blood. V is TRBV4-2 and J is TRBJ1-5, with D possibly TRBD1 on 6 matching bases. This receptor was identified in a female donor with papillary thyroid cancer or a benign thyroid nodule (not recorded which). Some clones in this sample may be carry-over from other donors' samples. CDR3 DNA sequence: TGTGCCAGCAGCCAGGAACAGGGTGAACGCAATCAGCCCCAGCATTTT. Encoded protein: CASSQEQGERNQPQHF.